This T cell receptor (beta chain) was sequenced for a study of T cells in Graves' hyperthyroidism and ophthalmopathy. The source material, RNA transcripts, was used to amplify TCR beta CDR3 regions. RT-PCR in the first round (using the HTBI primer set) targeted the TCR CDR3. Each CDR3 protein gets one entry after TCRdb re-called the multiplex PCR reads with MiXCR. This repertoire shows around 370,000 distinct CDR3 sequences, under 20% found once; its top ten account for about 38%. This clonotype was seen many times. Any patient presenting with uncontrolled infection, other autoimmune disease, pregnancy or lactation was left out. Clinical symptoms, serum thyroxine and TRAb, thyroid ultrasound and orbital computed tomography together formed the diagnostic basis. Fresh peripheral blood, roughly 10 ml, was the source of the PBMCs. The sequenced sample consisted of blood. This clonotype originated in a man aged 18 to 29 with Graves' ophthalmopathy.

Written as DNA, the CDR3 is TGTGCCAGCAGAAAGGGACAGATCTCTGGAAACACCATATATTTT. Translating gives CASRKGQISGNTIYF. The gene calls are TRBV28 and TRBJ1-3; the match to TRBD1 covers 7 bases. V gave up 6 bases and J gave up 0 bases; unmatched junction bases: 5. The CDR3 totals 15 residues. Germline V gene sequence: CDR1 MDHEN, CDR2 SYDVKM.